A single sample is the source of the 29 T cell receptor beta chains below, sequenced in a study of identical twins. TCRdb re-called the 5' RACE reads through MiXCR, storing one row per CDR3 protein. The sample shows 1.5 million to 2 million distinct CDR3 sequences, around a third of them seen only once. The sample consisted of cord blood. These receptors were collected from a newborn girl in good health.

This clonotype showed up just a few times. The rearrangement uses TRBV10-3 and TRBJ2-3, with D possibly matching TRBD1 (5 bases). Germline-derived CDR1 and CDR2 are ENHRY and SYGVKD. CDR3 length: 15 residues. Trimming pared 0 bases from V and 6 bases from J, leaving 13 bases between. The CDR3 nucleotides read TGTGCCATCAGTGAGTCCCGGGTAGGGGCCGATACGCAGTATTTT. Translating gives CAISESRVGADTQYF.

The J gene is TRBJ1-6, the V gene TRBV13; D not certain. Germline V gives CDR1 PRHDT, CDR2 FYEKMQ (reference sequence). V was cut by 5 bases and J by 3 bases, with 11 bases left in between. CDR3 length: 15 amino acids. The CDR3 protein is CASSIGPIYNSPLHF. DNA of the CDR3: TGTGCCAGCAGCATTGGACCAATCTATAATTCACCCCTCCACTTT.

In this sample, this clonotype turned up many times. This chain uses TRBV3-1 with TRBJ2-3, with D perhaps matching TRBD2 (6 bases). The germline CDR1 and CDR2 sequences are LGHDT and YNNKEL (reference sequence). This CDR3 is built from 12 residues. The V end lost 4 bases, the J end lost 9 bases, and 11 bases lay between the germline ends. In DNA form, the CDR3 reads TGTGCCAGCAGCCCGAGACTAGGGACGCAGTATTTT. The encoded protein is CASSPRLGTQYF.

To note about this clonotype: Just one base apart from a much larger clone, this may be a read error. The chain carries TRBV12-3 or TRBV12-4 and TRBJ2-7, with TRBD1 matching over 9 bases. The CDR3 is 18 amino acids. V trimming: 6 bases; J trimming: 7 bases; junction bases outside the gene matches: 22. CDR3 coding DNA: TGTGCCAGCAGCTTTATACAGGGGGCGGTGGGTCCTTACAATGAGCAGTACTTC. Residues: CASSFIQGAVGPYNEQYF.

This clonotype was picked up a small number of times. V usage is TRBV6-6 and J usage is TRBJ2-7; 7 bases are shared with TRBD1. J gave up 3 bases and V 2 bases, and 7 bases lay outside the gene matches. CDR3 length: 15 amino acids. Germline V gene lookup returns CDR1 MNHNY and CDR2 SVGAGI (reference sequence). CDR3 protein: CASSYVGPGGYEQYF. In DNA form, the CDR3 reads TGTGCCAGCAGTTACGTGGGTCCAGGGGGCTACGAGCAGTACTTC.

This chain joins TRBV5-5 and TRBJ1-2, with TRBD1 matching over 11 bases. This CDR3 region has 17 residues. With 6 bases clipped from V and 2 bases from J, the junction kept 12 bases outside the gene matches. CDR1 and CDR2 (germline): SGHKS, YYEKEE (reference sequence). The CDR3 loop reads CASNPPGQGALNYGYTF. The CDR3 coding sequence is TGTGCCAGCAACCCCCCCGGACAGGGGGCTTTAAACTATGGCTACACCTTC.

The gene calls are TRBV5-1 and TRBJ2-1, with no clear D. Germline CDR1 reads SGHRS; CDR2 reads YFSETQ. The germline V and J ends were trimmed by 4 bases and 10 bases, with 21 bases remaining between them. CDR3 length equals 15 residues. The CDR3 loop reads CASSPGSSIAYEQFF. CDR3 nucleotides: TGCGCCAGCAGCCCCGGTAGCAGCATTGCCTACGAGCAGTTCTTC.

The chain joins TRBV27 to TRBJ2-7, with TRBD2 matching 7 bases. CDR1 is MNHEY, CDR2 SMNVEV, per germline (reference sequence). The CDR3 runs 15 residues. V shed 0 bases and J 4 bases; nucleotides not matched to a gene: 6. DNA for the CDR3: TGTGCCAGCAGTTTATCCGCGGGGGTTTTTTACGAGCAGTACTTC. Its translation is CASSLSAGVFYEQYF.

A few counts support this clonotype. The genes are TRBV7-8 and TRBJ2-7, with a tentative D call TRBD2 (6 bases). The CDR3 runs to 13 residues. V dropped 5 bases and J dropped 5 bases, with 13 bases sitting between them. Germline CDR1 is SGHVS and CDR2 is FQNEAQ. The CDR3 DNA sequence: TGTGCCAGCAGCAGGCGATGGGGGGACGAGCAGTACTTC. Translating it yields CASSRRWGDEQYF. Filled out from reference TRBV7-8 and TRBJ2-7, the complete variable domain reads GAGVSQSPRYKVAKRGQDVALRCDPISGHVSLFWYQQALGQGPEFLTYFQNEAQLDKSGLPSDRFFAERPEGSVSTLKIQRTQQEDSAVYLCASSRRWGDEQYFGPGTRLTVT.

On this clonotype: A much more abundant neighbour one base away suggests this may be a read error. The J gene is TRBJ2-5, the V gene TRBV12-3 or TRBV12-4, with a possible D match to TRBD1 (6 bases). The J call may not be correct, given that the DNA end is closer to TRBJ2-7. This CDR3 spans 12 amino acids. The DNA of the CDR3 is TGTGCCAGCAGAAGGGACACCCACGAGCAGTACTTC. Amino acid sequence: CASRRDTHEQYF.

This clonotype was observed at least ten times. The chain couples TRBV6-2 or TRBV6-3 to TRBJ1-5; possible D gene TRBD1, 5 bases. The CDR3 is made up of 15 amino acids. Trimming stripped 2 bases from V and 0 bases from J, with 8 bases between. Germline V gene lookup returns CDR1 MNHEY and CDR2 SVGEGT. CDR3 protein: CASSYTGYSNQPQHF. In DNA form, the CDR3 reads TGTGCCAGCAGTTACACAGGCTATAGCAATCAGCCCCAGCATTTT.

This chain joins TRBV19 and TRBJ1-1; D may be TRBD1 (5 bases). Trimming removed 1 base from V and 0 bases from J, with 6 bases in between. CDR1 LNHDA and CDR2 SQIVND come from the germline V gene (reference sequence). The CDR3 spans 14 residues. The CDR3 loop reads CASSIGGVNTEAFF. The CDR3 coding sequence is TGTGCCAGTAGTATAGGGGGCGTGAACACTGAAGCTTTCTTT.

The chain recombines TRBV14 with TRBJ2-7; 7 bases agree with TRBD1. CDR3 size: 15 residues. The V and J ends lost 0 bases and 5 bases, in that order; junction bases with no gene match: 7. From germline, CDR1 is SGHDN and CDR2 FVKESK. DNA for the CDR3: TGTGCCAGCAGCCAAGAGACAGGGAGAGTCGACGAGCAGTACTTC. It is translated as CASSQETGRVDEQYF.

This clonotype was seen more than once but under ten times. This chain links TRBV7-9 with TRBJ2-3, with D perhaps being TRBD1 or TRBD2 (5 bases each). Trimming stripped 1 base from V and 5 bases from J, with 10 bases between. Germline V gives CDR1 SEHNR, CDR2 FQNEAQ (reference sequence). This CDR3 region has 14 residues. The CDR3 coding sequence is TGTGCCAGCAGCTTAGACTTGGGGGTAGATACGCAGTATTTT. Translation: CASSLDLGVDTQYF.

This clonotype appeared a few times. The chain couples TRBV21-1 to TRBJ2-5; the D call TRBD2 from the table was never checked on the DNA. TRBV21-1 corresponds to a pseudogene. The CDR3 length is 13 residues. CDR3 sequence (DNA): TGTGCCAGCAGCAACCGACCTGGATGGGAGCAGTACTTC. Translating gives CASSNRPGWEQYF.

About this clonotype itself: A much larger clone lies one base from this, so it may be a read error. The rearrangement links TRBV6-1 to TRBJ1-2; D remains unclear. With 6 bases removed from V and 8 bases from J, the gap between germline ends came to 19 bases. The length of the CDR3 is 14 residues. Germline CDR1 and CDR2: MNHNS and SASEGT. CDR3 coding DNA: TGTGCCAGCAGGAAGGCCGGAAACACTTCGGGCTACACCTTC. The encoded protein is CASRKAGNTSGYTF.

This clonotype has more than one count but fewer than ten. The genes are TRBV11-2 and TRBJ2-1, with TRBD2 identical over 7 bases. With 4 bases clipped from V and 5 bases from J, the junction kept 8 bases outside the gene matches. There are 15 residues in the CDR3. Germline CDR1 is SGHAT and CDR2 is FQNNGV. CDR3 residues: CASSSSGVADNEQFF. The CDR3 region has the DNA TGTGCCAGCAGCTCCAGCGGGGTTGCAGACAATGAGCAGTTCTTC.

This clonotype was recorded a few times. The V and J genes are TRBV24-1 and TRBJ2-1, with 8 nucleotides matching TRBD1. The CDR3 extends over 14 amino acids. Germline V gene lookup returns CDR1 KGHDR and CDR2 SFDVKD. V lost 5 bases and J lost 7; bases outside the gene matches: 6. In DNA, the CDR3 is TGTGCCACCAGTGGACAGGGGCTACAGAATGAGCAGTTCTTC. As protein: CATSGQGLQNEQFF.

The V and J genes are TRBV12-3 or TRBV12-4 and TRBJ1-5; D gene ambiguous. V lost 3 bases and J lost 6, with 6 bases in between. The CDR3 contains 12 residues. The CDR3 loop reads CASSLSFQPQHF. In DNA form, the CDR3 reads TGTGCCAGCAGTTTGAGTTTTCAGCCCCAGCATTTT.

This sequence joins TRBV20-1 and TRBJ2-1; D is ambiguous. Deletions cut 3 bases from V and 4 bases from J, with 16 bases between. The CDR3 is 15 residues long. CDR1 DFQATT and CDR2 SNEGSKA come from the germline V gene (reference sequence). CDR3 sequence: CSASPPLPPYNEQFF. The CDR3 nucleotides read TGCAGTGCTAGTCCCCCTTTGCCTCCATACAATGAGCAGTTCTTC.

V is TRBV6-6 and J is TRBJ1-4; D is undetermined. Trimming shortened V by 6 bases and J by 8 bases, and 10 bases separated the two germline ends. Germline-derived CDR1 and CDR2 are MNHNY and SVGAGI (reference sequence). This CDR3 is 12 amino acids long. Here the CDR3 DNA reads TGTGCCAGCAGCCACCGGTCGGAAAAACTGTTTTTT. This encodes CASSHRSEKLFF.

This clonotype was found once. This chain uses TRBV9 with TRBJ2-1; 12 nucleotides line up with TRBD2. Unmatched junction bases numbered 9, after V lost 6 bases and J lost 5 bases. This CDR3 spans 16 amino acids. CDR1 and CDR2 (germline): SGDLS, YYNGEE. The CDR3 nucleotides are TGTGCCAGCACCAGACTAGCGGGAGCCTCTGACAATGAGCAGTTCTTC. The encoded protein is CASTRLAGASDNEQFF. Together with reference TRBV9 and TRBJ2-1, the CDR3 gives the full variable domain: DSGVTQTPKHLITATGQRVTLRCSPRSGDLSVYWYQQSLDQGLQFLIQYYNGEERAKGNILERFSAQQFPDLHSELNLSSLELGDSALYFCASTRLAGASDNEQFFGPGTRLTVL.

The CDR3 loop is CASSTYGLGTLNQPQHF. CDR3 nucleotide sequence: TGTGCCAGCAGCACCTATGGACTGGGAACCCTTAATCAGCCCCAGCATTTT. The genes are TRBV4-2 and TRBJ1-5; D ambiguous. Between the trimmed V and J ends, which lost 5 bases and 4 bases, there was a span of 21 bases. The germline gives CDR1 LGHNA, CDR2 YNFKEQ. The CDR3 spans 17 residues.

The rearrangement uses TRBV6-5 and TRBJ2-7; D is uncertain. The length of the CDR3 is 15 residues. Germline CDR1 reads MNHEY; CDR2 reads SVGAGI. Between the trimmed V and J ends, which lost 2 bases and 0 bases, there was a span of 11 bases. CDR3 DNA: TGTGCCAGCAGTTACGCCCCAGCTACCTCCTACGAGCAGTACTTC. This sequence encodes CASSYAPATSYEQYF.

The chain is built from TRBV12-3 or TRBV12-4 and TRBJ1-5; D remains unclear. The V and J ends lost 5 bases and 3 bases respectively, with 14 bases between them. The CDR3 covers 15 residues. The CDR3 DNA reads TGTGCCAGCAGTGCGGCATGGTCGTTCAATCAGCCCCAGCATTTT. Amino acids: CASSAAWSFNQPQHF.

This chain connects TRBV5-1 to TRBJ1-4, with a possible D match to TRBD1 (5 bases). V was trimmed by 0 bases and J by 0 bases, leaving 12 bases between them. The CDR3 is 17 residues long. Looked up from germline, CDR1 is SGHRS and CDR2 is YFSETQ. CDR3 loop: CASSLVGGTSTNEKLFF. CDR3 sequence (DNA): TGCGCCAGCAGCTTGGTTGGGGGGACCTCAACTAATGAAAAACTGTTTTTT.

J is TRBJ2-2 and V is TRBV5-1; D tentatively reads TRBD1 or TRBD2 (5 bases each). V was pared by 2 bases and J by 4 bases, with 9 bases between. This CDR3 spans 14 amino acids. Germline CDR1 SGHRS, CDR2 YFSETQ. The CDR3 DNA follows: TGCGCCAGCAGCTTTAAAGGGACCACCGGGGAGCTGTTTTTT. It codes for CASSFKGTTGELFF. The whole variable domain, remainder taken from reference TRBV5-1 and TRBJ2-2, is KAGVTQTPRYLIKTRGQQVTLSCSPISGHRSVSWYQQTPGQGLQFLFEYFSETQRNKGNFPGRFSGRQFSNSRSEMNVSTLELGDSALYLCASSFKGTTGELFFGEGSRLTVL.

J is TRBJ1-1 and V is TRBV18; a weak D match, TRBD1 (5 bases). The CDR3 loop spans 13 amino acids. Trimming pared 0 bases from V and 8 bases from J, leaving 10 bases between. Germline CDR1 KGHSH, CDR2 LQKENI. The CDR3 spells CASSPPARGEAFF. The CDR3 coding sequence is TGTGCCAGCTCACCACCGGCGAGGGGAGAAGCTTTCTTT.

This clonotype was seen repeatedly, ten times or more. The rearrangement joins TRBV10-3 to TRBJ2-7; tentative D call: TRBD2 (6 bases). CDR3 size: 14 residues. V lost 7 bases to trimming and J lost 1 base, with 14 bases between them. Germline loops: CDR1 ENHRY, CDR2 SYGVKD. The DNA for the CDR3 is TGTGCCATCAAGGAGCGGGCGGAATCCTACGAGCAGTACTTC. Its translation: CAIKERAESYEQYF.